These 24 T cell receptor beta chains were sequenced from one sample in a study of early T cells in non-severe SARS-CoV-2 infection. TCRdb re-called the 5' RACE reads with MiXCR, one entry per CDR3 protein. In the table there are tens of thousands of distinct CDR3 sequences, 10% to 15% of which are singletons. The sample was whole blood. The source is an adult who was a healthcare worker with PCR-confirmed SARS-CoV-2 infection or an uninfected control (not recorded which).

V gene TRBV9 combines with J gene TRBJ2-7; D is tentatively TRBD1 or TRBD2 (5 bases each). This CDR3 is 14 amino acids long. CDR1 SGDLS and CDR2 YYNGEE come from the germline V gene. V lost 3 bases and J 1 base, leaving 11 bases between the germline ends. The CDR3 spells CASSEGTESYEQYF. The CDR3 nucleotides read TGTGCCAGCAGCGAGGGGACGGAGTCCTACGAGCAGTACTTC.

This clonotype was counted ten times or more. The chain recombines TRBV6-8 with TRBJ2-7, with D uncertain. This CDR3 has 13 residues. V lost 6 bases to trimming and J lost 3 bases, with 12 bases between them. Germline CDR1 and CDR2: MNHGY and SAAAGT. CDR3 protein: CASSYVGLYEQYF. The CDR3 nucleotides read TGTGCCAGCAGCTACGTCGGCCTCTACGAGCAGTACTTC.

This clonotype has just a few counts. This rearrangement joins TRBV4-2 to TRBJ2-6; the D gene is possibly TRBD1 (5 bases). The CDR3 covers 19 residues. Trimming cost V 0 bases and J 0 bases, with 15 bases left between them. The germline V gene encodes CDR1 LGHNA and CDR2 YNFKEQ. CDR3 sequence (DNA): TGTGCCAGCAGCCAAGATTCAGGGTCCTTTTTCTCTGGGGCCAACGTCCTGACTTTC. It is translated as CASSQDSGSFFSGANVLTF.

As to this clonotype: The junction does not match germline at one end; this may be a read error. The CDR3 DNA sequence: TGCGCCAGCAGCGTCGCGTCAGGGCCTGAAAAACTGGTTTTT. It translates to CASSVASGPEKLVF. This chain connects TRBV5-1 to TRBJ1-4; a weak D match, TRBD1 (5 bases). The CDR3 totals 14 residues. The germline V gene has CDR1 SGHRS and CDR2 YFSETQ. The full variable domain, rest sourced from reference TRBV5-1 and TRBJ1-4, is KAGVTQTPRYLIKTRGQQVTLSCSPISGHRSVSWYQQTPGQGLQFLFEYFSETQRNKGNFPGRFSGRQFSNSRSEMNVSTLELGDSALYLCASSVASGPEKLVFGSGTQLSVL.

This clonotype was seen a handful of times. The CDR3: CASSLARYNEQFF. DNA of the CDR3: TGTGCCAGCAGCTTAGCCCGATACAATGAGCAGTTCTTC. The rearrangement uses TRBV11-2 and TRBJ2-1; D gene ambiguous. Trimming removed 1 base from V and 4 bases from J, with 5 bases in between. CDR1 and CDR2 (germline): SGHAT, FQNNGV. The CDR3 contains 13 residues.

This clonotype was recorded many times. The V call is TRBV29-1, the J call TRBJ2-1, with D possibly being TRBD2 (5 bases). The V gene lost 3 bases and the J gene lost 6 bases, with 18 bases spanning the gap. Per germline, CDR1 SQVTM and CDR2 ANQGSEA. The CDR3 length is 15 residues. The CDR3 protein is CSVDPDPRAGNEQFF. The CDR3 bases are TGCAGCGTTGACCCCGATCCGAGGGCTGGCAATGAGCAGTTCTTC.

This clonotype was counted ten times or more. The DNA for the CDR3 is TGTGCCAGCAGCTTATCGGCAGGGAGCTCCTACGAGCAGTACTTC. This codes for CASSLSAGSSYEQYF. The chain links TRBV13 to TRBJ2-7; D is possibly TRBD1 or TRBD2 (5 bases each). The V gene lost 2 bases and the J gene lost 0 bases, with 11 bases spanning the gap. The germline CDR1 and CDR2 sequences are PRHDT and FYEKMQ (reference sequence). The CDR3 sequence is 15 residues long.

This clonotype was detected ten times or more. The J gene is TRBJ1-5, the V gene TRBV30; D uncertain. The CDR3 has 13 residues. The V gene's germline CDR1 is GTSNPN and CDR2 SVGIG (reference sequence). V lost 2 bases to trimming and J lost 6 bases, with 11 bases between them. CDR3 protein: CAWSSKGSQPQHF. The DNA of the CDR3 is TGTGCCTGGAGTTCCAAAGGGAGTCAGCCCCAGCATTTT.

The chain couples TRBV12-3 or TRBV12-4 to TRBJ1-2; tentatively, D is TRBD1 (5 bases). The length of the CDR3 is 13 residues. Trimming pared 5 bases from V and 8 bases from J, leaving 15 bases between. The CDR3 is CASSAGTLEGYTF. CDR3 sequence (DNA): TGTGCCAGCAGTGCCGGGACCCTGGAAGGCTACACCTTC.

As DNA, the CDR3 is TGTGCCAGCAGCTTGGGGCAGAGAAACACCATATATTTT. Translation: CASSLGQRNTIYF. This chain connects TRBV5-6 to TRBJ1-3, with D uncertain. This CDR3 is built from 13 residues. Germline V CDR1 and CDR2: SGHDT, YYEEEE. V lost 0 bases, J lost 5 bases, and 6 bases lay in between.

This clonotype was counted many times. The chain combines TRBV7-9 with TRBJ2-6, with D hard to call. V was cut by 1 base and J by 3 bases, with 7 bases left in between. This CDR3 has 15 residues. The V gene's germline CDR1 is SEHNR and CDR2 FQNEAQ (reference sequence). This chain's CDR3 is CASSLGNIGANVLTF. For the CDR3, the DNA is TGTGCCAGCAGCTTAGGTAATATTGGGGCCAACGTCCTGACTTTC. Combining the CDR3 with reference TRBV7-9 and TRBJ2-6 gives the whole variable domain DTGVSQNPRHKITKRGQNVTFRCDPISEHNRLYWYRQTLGQGPEFLTYFQNEAQLEKSRLLSDRFSAERPKGSFSTLEIQRTEQGDSAMYLCASSLGNIGANVLTFGAGSRLTVL.

This clonotype was seen at least ten times. The chain links TRBV5-1 to TRBJ2-7; either TRBD1 or TRBD2 may supply D (5 bases each). V shed 4 bases and J shed 2 bases, with 19 bases lying between them. The CDR3 loop spans 16 amino acids. Germline CDR1 is SGHRS and CDR2 is YFSETQ. The CDR3 loop is CASSLTGTPSAYEQYF. Written as DNA, the CDR3 is TGCGCCAGCAGCCTCACCGGGACGCCATCGGCCTACGAGCAGTACTTC.

At least ten counts were recorded for this clonotype. The chain combines TRBV7-2 with TRBJ1-2; D is ambiguous. The CDR3 contains 13 residues. V was shortened by 7 bases and J by 4 bases, with 13 bases between the two germline ends. Germline CDR1 reads SGHTA; CDR2 reads FQGNSA. The CDR3 DNA sequence: TGTGCCAGCAATGGGGAATCGGCCTATGGCTACACCTTC. Translated, it gives CASNGESAYGYTF.

V usage is TRBV5-6 and J usage is TRBJ2-7; no reliable D call. Trimming stripped 6 bases from V and 1 base from J, with 11 bases between. The CDR3 loop spans 13 amino acids. Per germline, CDR1 SGHDT and CDR2 YYEEEE. CDR3 sequence: CASTPDRSYEQYF. The DNA for the CDR3 is TGTGCCAGCACTCCCGACCGGTCCTACGAGCAGTACTTC.

Concerning this clonotype itself: A much larger clone differs by one base, so this may be a read error. This chain joins TRBV27 and TRBJ2-1; D assignment may be TRBD1 or TRBD2 (5 bases each). CDR3 size: 15 residues. Germline CDR1 reads MNHEY; CDR2 reads SMNVEV (reference sequence). In DNA form, the CDR3 reads TGTGTCAGCAGCAGGGAGATGGGATCCTACAATGAGCAGTTCTTC. It encodes CVSSREMGSYNEQFF.

This clonotype was observed a few times. V and J are TRBV11-2 and TRBJ2-2; the D gene is possibly TRBD1 (6 bases). The ends were cut back, 3 bases at V and 5 bases at J, with 19 bases in the middle. The CDR3 is 17 amino acids. Germline V gene sequence: CDR1 SGHAT, CDR2 FQNNGV. CDR3 protein: CASSFLGAVLGTGELFF. As DNA, the CDR3 is TGTGCCAGCAGCTTTCTGGGGGCCGTGTTGGGGACCGGGGAGCTGTTTTTT.

This clonotype was seen repeatedly, ten times or more. The gene calls are TRBV7-3 and TRBJ1-2; TRBD1 matches at 9 bases. Germline CDR1 and CDR2: SGHTA and FQGTGA. The CDR3 spans 15 residues. V gave up 3 bases and J gave up 4 bases; unmatched junction bases: 6. DNA for the CDR3: TGTGCCAGCAGCTTTACAGGGGGCGAGTCCTATGGCTACACCTTC. Translated: CASSFTGGESYGYTF. Using reference TRBV7-3 and TRBJ1-2 for the parts outside the CDR3, the full variable domain is GAGVSQTPSNKVTEKGKYVELRCDPISGHTALYWYRQSLGQGPEFLIYFQGTGAADDSGLPNDRFFAVRPEGSVSTLKIQRTERGDSAVYLCASSFTGGESYGYTFGSGTRLTVV.

In its sample, this clonotype was seen many times. The chain couples TRBV20-1 to TRBJ1-1; D might be TRBD1 (5 bases). The CDR3 covers 13 residues. Per germline, CDR1 DFQATT and CDR2 SNEGSKA (reference sequence). The CDR3 region is CSPSGTKNTEAFF. CDR3 nucleotides: TGCAGCCCCAGTGGGACGAAGAACACTGAAGCTTTCTTT.

The chain recombines TRBV6-2 or TRBV6-3 with TRBJ2-3; tentatively, D is TRBD1 (6 bases). CDR1 and CDR2 from the germline V gene are MNHEY and SVGEGT. This CDR3 has 16 residues. V lost 3 bases and J lost 3, with 16 bases in between. This CDR3 reads CASSYNGARGTDTQYF. The CDR3 DNA reads as TGTGCCAGCAGTTATAACGGGGCCAGGGGTACAGATACGCAGTATTTT.

This clonotype was counted at least ten times. The CDR3 bases are TGTGCCAGTAGTGATGCCCTGGGACATAGCAATCAGCCCCAGCATTTT. Translating gives CASSDALGHSNQPQHF. The J gene is TRBJ1-5, the V gene TRBV19, with a possible D match to TRBD1 (6 bases). Germline CDR1 reads LNHDA; CDR2 reads SQIVND (reference sequence). Trimming cost V 5 bases and J 0 bases, with 14 bases left between them. The CDR3 has 16 residues. The variable domain in full, with the rest retrieved from reference TRBV19 and TRBJ1-5, is DGGITQSPKYLFRKEGQNVTLSCEQNLNHDAMYWYRQDPGQGLRLIYYSQIVNDFQKGDIAEGYSVSREKKESFPLTVTSAQKNPTAFYLCASSDALGHSNQPQHFGDGTRLSIL.

J is TRBJ2-2 and V is TRBV6-5; TRBD1 matches 7 bases. The CDR3 totals 16 residues. J lost 1 base, V lost 2 bases, and 4 bases had no gene match. The V gene's germline CDR1 is MNHEY and CDR2 SVGAGI. The CDR3 sequence is CASSYGTAVNTGELFF. DNA of the CDR3: TGTGCCAGCAGTTACGGGACAGCAGTGAACACCGGGGAGCTGTTTTTT.

This clonotype has more than one count but fewer than ten. The genes are TRBV7-9 and TRBJ2-1; D is uncertain. CDR3 length: 14 amino acids. V lost 2 bases and J 5 bases, leaving 10 bases between the germline ends. Germline V lookup: CDR1 SEHNR, CDR2 FQNEAQ (reference sequence). The CDR3 spells CASSLWGSDNEQFF. The CDR3 DNA reads TGTGCCAGCAGCTTATGGGGTAGTGACAATGAGCAGTTCTTC.

Details on this clonotype: This sequence may be a read error, since a much larger clone differs from it by one base. The J gene is TRBJ2-5, the V gene TRBV7-9; possible D gene TRBD1, 5 bases. Germline-derived CDR1 and CDR2 are SEHNR and FQNEAQ (reference sequence). Trimming pared 1 base from V and 0 bases from J, leaving 9 bases between. The length of the CDR3 is 15 residues. CDR3 nucleotides: TGTGCCAGCAGCTTAGGGACAAGGGACCAAGAGACCCAGTACTTC. It codes for CASSLGTRDQETQYF.

This clonotype was observed at least ten times. This CDR3 reads CASTTGATLNYGYTF. The CDR3 nucleotides read TGCGCCAGCACAACCGGGGCCACCCTAAACTATGGCTACACCTTC. The chain has TRBV5-1 and TRBJ1-2; a possible D gene is TRBD1 (5 bases). Looked up from germline, CDR1 is SGHRS and CDR2 is YFSETQ. Trimming took off 6 bases at V and 2 bases at J, with 17 bases between the two ends. CDR3 length: 15 amino acids.